The source of this T cell receptor beta chain is a study of T cell responses to AZD1222 COVID-19 vaccine. Study observations and caveats: Donors were chiefly white British, with a greater number of females, and clonal diversity was perhaps underestimated. Just 5 to 7 AZD1222 recipients were seropositive at baseline. Spike-wide vaccine-associated CD4 TCRs dominated at 160-218 and 743-854.

Germline V lookup: CDR1 LNHDA, CDR2 SQIVND (reference sequence). CDR3 length: 13 residues. Trimming stripped 3 bases from V and 3 bases from J, with 8 bases between. A note on this clone: Its antigen is currently unknown.

Here immunoSEQ multiplex PCR was the method, and the copy in TCRdb shows in-frame clones only, minus some. The sample has about 150,000 clones; approximately 86% are singletons. This specimen was peripheral blood, taken after recovery from COVID-19. This clonotype was obtained from an adult who had recovered from COVID-19. The genes are TRBV19 and TRBJ1-1, with D hard to call. CDR3 coding DNA: TGTGCCAGTAGTATGGACTTGGACACTGAAGCTTTCTTT. This sequence encodes CASSMDLDTEAFF.